This paragraph covers one TCR beta chain sequence. This specimen belongs to a study of spatial heterogeneity in lung cancer. The germline gives CDR1 SGHTA, CDR2 FQGTGA. With 6 bases removed from V and 5 bases from J, the gap between germline ends came to 13 bases. The CDR3 is 13 residues long. The sample's time point: sample taken at primary tumor resection. Extraction of whole RNA from tumor, nontumor lung or frozen PBMC preceded unsorted sequencing. Unique molecular identifiers, one per molecule, were present on every TCR cDNA molecule. TCRdb fed the 5' RACE reads into MiXCR, producing one record per CDR3 protein. Counted here are around 92,000 distinct CDR3 sequences, less than 15% occurring once; the ten biggest clones make up about two fifths.

The V and J genes are TRBV7-3 and TRBJ2-5; maybe TRBD1 (6 bases). The material was PBMCs, obtained at surgery. This sequence was found in a male donor with early-stage non-small cell lung cancer. The CDR3 region is CASSRGQTETQYF. CDR3 coding DNA: TGTGCCAGCAGTCGTGGACAGACGGAGACCCAGTACTTC.